This TCR beta chain originates from a study of T cells in localized non-small cell lung cancer (dated by TCRdb to the early 2020s). About the study as a whole: Comparing tumors with uninvolved tumor-adjacent lungs, the study looked at the T cell repertoires of 220 or so patients with early-stage NSCLC. All 240 or so NSCLC patients in the cohort were treatment-naive and had localized lung tumors that were resected. Of the NSCLC patients, about 130 were male and 85 to 110 were female, and the mean age was approximately 69 years. Paper-wide results and their limitations: Because multi-region tumor sequencing was not performed, intratumor heterogeneity could not be ruled out. Of the top 100 tumor clones, a median of roughly 57 were detected in paired uninvolved adjacent lung; around 27 were also among that lung's top 100. Longer overall survival was associated with higher T cell density in blood, whereas shorter survival was associated with higher clonality in adjacent lung. Uninvolved tumor-adjacent lung showed the highest T cell clonality, higher than tumor, which suggests more focused antigenic responses in the adjacent lung. Because of the exploratory design, TCR variables were selected using unadjusted p-values without false-discovery rate correction.

A note on this clone: Its antigen target is currently unknown. Base-call qualities are not available, and no considerably larger clone is one nucleotide away.

The immunoSEQ Assay was used to sequence TCR beta CDR3 regions from DNA. In the original analysis: To compute T cell density, TCR beta template counts were normalized to usable DNA, which was estimated by amplifying housekeeping genes. The preseqR package was used to estimate richness by extrapolating to 400,000 templates for PBMC samples and to 120,000 templates for tissue samples. Clonality was defined as one minus Pielou's evenness. Differential abundance testing on productive amino-acid clonotypes, with a minimum total count of 5 and an alpha of 0.1, was used to identify tissue-enriched TCRs. The Jaccard Index and the Morisita Overlap Index were used to measure how much the repertoires overlapped between compartments. GLIPH clustered TCR beta CDR3s with public tetramer-defined viral CDR3s; viral motifs required at least three viral sequences plus V-gene enrichment. Entries here come from immuneACCESS through TCRdb and include only in-frame sequences with V and J called. Some clones fail to appear in such tables; in the studies checked, an unresolved V gene covers under half of the shortfall, and the cause of the remainder is unknown. The V and J calls and clone size come from that table; D and trimming were worked out from the DNA. The sample contains 30,000 to 40,000 clones, 88% of them found a single time. 4.2% of the sample is in the top ten clones.

At diagnosis, peripheral blood, uninvolved tumor-adjacent lung and tumor were collected and stored as a combination of fresh-frozen and FFPE material. For TCR repertoire profiling, blood samples were analyzed in the form of peripheral blood mononuclear cells. This sequence was found in a woman between 35 and 75 years old with stage I lung adenocarcinoma. The specimen was peripheral blood, collected before any cancer treatment.

CDR3 reads: CASSPVTTGPRGTQYF. The bases are TGTGCCAGCAGCCCCGTAACGACAGGGCCGAGGGGGACCCAGTACTTC. Here the chain combines TRBV7-9 and TRBJ2-5; 7 bases in between match TRBD1. The CDR3 contains 16 residues, cysteine and phenylalanine counted. The kept DNA is CDR3 alone, 48 bases in frame from the first base. For CDR1 and CDR2, the germline V gene (reference sequence) lists SEHNR and FQNEAQ. V is trimmed back by 5 bases and J by 7 bases, and the junction contains 16 bases that no gene match accounts for.